This T cell receptor (beta chain) was obtained from a study of cytomegalovirus exposure and HLA in healthy donors (dated by TCRdb to about 2017). A note on the overall study: According to an earlier analysis of several hundred of the donors, some 170 million T cells yielded 100 million or so unique TCR beta sequences and less than 300 Gb of sequence data. Around 320 gigabases of sequencing data and roughly 90 million unique TCR sequences were included in an early release covering around 650 HLA-typed donors. Of the 350 to 450 genotyped donors, about 84% fell in the genetic ancestry cluster associated with self-reported Caucasian donors. The study aimed to test whether signatures of past pathogen exposure could be identified by cataloging public T cell receptors. The study profiled the T cell repertoires of about 640 subjects by immunosequencing and related them to cytomegalovirus serostatus. Besides the first cohort of approximately 670 subjects, a separate validation cohort made up of 120 or so different subjects was used. To predict cytomegalovirus infection status, the study combined high-throughput TCR immunosequencing, statistical association of individual TCRs with disease status, and machine learning. To study patterns of TCR occurrence, a later analysis re-analyzed previously published TCR beta repertoires from several hundred donors and added high-resolution HLA genotyping. Rather than using new phenotypic data, the later analysis identified candidate immune exposures from TCR beta sequences and from how often those sequences occurred across donors. An earlier analysis of several hundred of the donors applied high-throughput TCR beta sequencing to assess whether each TCR beta V gene segment acted as functional or pseudogenic. Alongside the repertoire data, information on donor age, sex, ethnicity and CMV serostatus was compiled. A later genetic analysis took genome-wide SNP genotypes for about 65% of the 666 donors and used that subset as a discovery cohort. Every repertoire in the discovery cohort had been generated on one and the same sequencing platform. HLA typing included class I and class II loci at four-digit resolution. Typing coverage differed by locus: A, B, C, DRB1 and DQB1 were typed in roughly 620-630 donors, DQA1 in about 510, DPA1 in around 600, and DPB1 in 450 to 490. Four to six DR-DQ haplotypes were handled as single units for association and clustering because linkage in the cohort was strong. Across approximately 400 genotyped donors of the cohort, an average of roughly 230,000 unique TCR beta nucleotide sequences per donor were sequenced, and around 19% of those sequences were non-productive. Here is what the overall study found, with its caveats: Several of the top co-occurrence clusters appeared to be linked to parvovirus B19, influenza, CMV and Epstein-Barr virus, according to a later analysis. Specific HLA alleles were associated with 16,951 TCR beta sequences at a false discovery rate of 0.05 in a later analysis. A further reported finding was that TCR beta sequences accurately predicted the HLA-A and HLA-B alleles for most subjects in the first cohort. It was suggested by the authors that the approach could potentially be generalized to other disease states and immunological phenotypes. In this cohort, only TCR beta chains were sequenced, and detectable features were limited by the absence of alpha or paired-chain data. In the study, some 160 TCR beta chains were listed as associated with cytomegalovirus. A later genetic analysis associated a missense DCLRE1C variant with V-gene and J-gene trimming of TCR beta chains, and an independent cohort replicated the association. Because counts were too low, 15 to 20 rarely observed V segments, including chromosome 9 orphons, were excluded from the earlier analysis of several hundred of the donors. Broadly in line with IMGT annotations, most TCR beta V segments showed up in productive rearrangements about 87% or about 30% of the time in an earlier analysis of several hundred of the donors. Because HLA typing was unavailable for some donors at each locus, only the typed subset was used in association tests. A later analysis found that most CMV-associated TCR beta chains appeared HLA-restricted, with HLA associations seemingly driven largely by CMV exposure. In a later analysis, TCR association rates were found to vary across HLA loci, with the most associated TCRs seen for DRB1 alleles and the fewest for HLA-C alleles. A group of highly shared sequence variants was considered likely to be a technical artifact of the sequencing pipeline. Presence/absence analyses assumed roughly uniform sequencing depth across donors, an assumption that may not hold. Correlated functional status among segregating V segments might be attributable to linkage disequilibrium, but an unknown experimental factor could not be ruled out. Most TCR sequences were seen in very few donors, while some public TCRs were found in many individuals. Compared with equally common non-associated chains, HLA-associated TCR beta chains in a later analysis were more clonally expanded and had lower generation probabilities. A later genetic analysis reported fewer N-insertions in productive TCRs among donors in an Asian-associated ancestry cluster than the roughly 690-donor mean. The classifier was reported to diagnose cytomegalovirus status with high specificity and sensitivity in both the original cohort and the validation cohort. In vitro tests confirmed that three of the cytomegalovirus-associated TCR beta chains recognize cytomegalovirus antigens. CMV serostatus was the only immune exposure information available for the cohort. When HLA alleles, especially DR and DQ, strongly co-occurred, TCR associations were difficult to assign to individual alleles.

In total, approximately 610 healthy bone marrow donors made up the cohort. At the time of sampling, all cohort members were nominally healthy, though unrecorded immune exposures were likely present. The donor tested CMV seronegative and was one of the 352 seronegative cohort members. Each donor provided a peripheral blood sample, and peripheral blood mononuclear cells were used for TCR beta sequencing. The Qiagen DNeasy Blood Extraction Kit was used to extract genomic DNA from the blood cell samples. Library preparation employed the immunoSEQ multiplex PCR assay. A mixture of 60 forward primers for TCR Vbeta segments and 13 reverse primers for TCR Jbeta segments was used in the multiplex PCR. The CDR3 region of rearranged TCR beta genes was amplified from genomic DNA with a multiplex PCR assay. The Illumina HiSeq System was used to sequence the amplified TCR beta libraries as 87-base-pair reads. The study's own analysis went as follows. A later analysis counted some 80 million unique TCR beta chains across the 690 or so repertoires, and around 12 million of these chains were shared by at least two donors. To remove PCR and sequencing errors, raw reads were error-corrected and collapsed into unique sequences using a nearest-neighbor algorithm that merged closely related sequences. V, D and J gene segments were assigned by aligning CDR3 sequences to IMGT reference sequences. For a sequence to be retained, a match of at least six nucleotides was required to both a V gene segment and a J gene segment. Rearrangements were classified as productive when the CDR3 lacked stop codons and remained in frame with V and J, and all other rearrangements were classified as non-productive. CDR3 was defined by IMGT convention, running from the second conserved V-encoded cysteine to the conserved J-encoded phenylalanine. The earlier analysis of about 610 of the donors excluded sequences that lacked an unambiguous match to a single V gene segment. An earlier analysis of a few hundred of the donors called V segments functional above 56.7% productive rearrangements and segregating when the between-donor standard deviation exceeded 5%. A statistical classification framework was built to diagnose cytomegalovirus status from the catalog of TCR beta chain sequences. In a later analysis, TCR nucleotide sequences were compared against IMGT/GENE-DB human TR gene sequences so that V and J genes could be assigned. The TCRdist pipeline was used in a later analysis to assign CDR3 sequences and most-parsimonious VDJ recombination scenarios. In a later analysis, each TCR beta chain was defined by its CDR3 amino acid sequence together with its V-gene family, and reads without a unique V-gene family were excluded. To address suspected cross-contamination and a sequencing artifact, a later analysis removed a few hundred highly shared, low-generation-probability nucleotide sequences. In a later analysis, a clonal expansion index was calculated for each public chain from normalized within-repertoire ranks of inferred template counts. Generation probabilities in a later analysis came from a VDJ recombination model fitted to out-of-frame rearrangements, and those results were checked against IGoR. In a later analysis, TCR-TCR, TCR-HLA and TCR-CMV co-occurrence was scored with hypergeometric tests, and a repertoire-size bias correction was applied to TCR pairs. A later analysis estimated false discovery rates by permuting HLA or CMV assignments 20 times. A later analysis grouped co-occurring TCRs with DBSCAN, adding TCRdist sequence similarity when clustering within HLA-allele-positive subsets. Repertoires with fewer than 30,000 or more than 120,000 public chains were left out of co-occurrence clustering, as were about five repertoires with anomalous nucleotide sharing. Entries here come from immuneACCESS through TCRdb and include only in-frame sequences with V and J called. Some clones fail to appear in such tables; in the studies checked, an unresolved V gene covers under half of the shortfall, and the cause of the remainder is unknown. Clonal size and the V and J genes are those of that table, whereas D and trimming came from the DNA. Counted in this sample were some 85,000 clones; about 80% of them appeared once. Together, the top ten hold more than 1.3% of the sample.

Regarding this clone: Its cognate antigen has yet to be identified. No much larger clone exists at a distance of one base, and base qualities are not known.

This receptor was taken from a male donor in good health and CMV-seronegative. Sequences were obtained from PBMCs.

In nucleotide form, the sequence is TGTGCCAGCAGTGAAGCGGTTTGGCCGCTCGAAGCTTTCTTT. Its translation reads: CASSEAVWPLEAFF. The V and J segments used are TRBV6-1 and TRBJ1-1, with an unclear D gene assignment. CDR1 and CDR2 were assigned from the germline V gene as MNHNS and SASEGT. The CDR3 covers 14 residues, taking in both the cysteine and the phenylalanine. Only the CDR3 DNA is retained, 42 bases long and in frame from the first base. V lost 0 bases and J lost 8 bases; the stretch between them is 13 bases long.